The T cell receptor beta chain described here comes from a study of blood T cell repertoires in COVID-19 (dated by TCRdb to 2020 to 2022). Turning to the overall study: The collaborator samples originated in the United States, Italy and Spain and spanned the acute and convalescent phases of COVID-19. The dataset comprised deeply sampled blood TCRbeta repertoires from subjects exposed to, actively infected with, or recovered from COVID-19. Where HLA class I and class II types were available, the types were taken from metadata supplied by the sample provider, not from assay-based typing. The sample metadata nearly always contained a de-identified subject ID, COVID-19 status, age in years and sex. The repertoires were released in a freely available public database intended as a resource for research on the immune response to SARS-CoV-2. The prospective study material was composed of cDNA or gDNA derived from T cells, B-cell-depleted T cells, or PBMCs. The samples were drawn from the first 160 participants of the ongoing ImmuneRACE study and from 950 to 1,500 subjects provided by 6 global collaborators.

TCRbeta CDR3 regions were amplified from genomic DNA using the immunoSEQ Assay, a bias-controlled multiplex PCR. The paper's processing steps were these. The number of nucleated cells in each sample was estimated by amplification of reference gene primers within the assay. To quantify the absolute abundance of each unique TCRbeta CDR3 rearrangement, sequence reads were collapsed and filtered. For each sample, productive Simpson clonality was calculated as the square root of Simpson's diversity index over productive rearrangements. TCRdb carries this immuneACCESS record with in-frame sequences only. Its versions omit some clonotypes, under half of them owing to an unresolved V gene in the studies checked, with the rest unexplained. D and trimming come from the DNA, and the V and J calls and clone size come from that table. In all, the sample holds approximately 210,000 clones, and under 90% of those were seen once. The top ten clones comprise 8.9% of the sample.

The CDR3 runs 18 amino acids, cysteine and phenylalanine included. Just the 54-base CDR3 DNA is kept, in frame starting at base 1. After removal of 3 bases from V and 5 bases from J, the junction retains 16 bases not matched to a gene. According to the germline V gene, CDR1 reads KGHSH and CDR2 reads LQKENI. Participants in the prospective study were aged roughly 18 to 100 years, lived in under 30 United States geographic areas, and enrolled through a virtual design. Cohort assignment in the prospective study relied on participant-reported clinical history from a screening survey and a study questionnaire. Mobile phlebotomists in the prospective study collected whole blood, serum and a nasopharyngeal or oropharyngeal swab from every participant. Over an approximately 2-month period, participants in the prospective study had the option of providing additional blood draws and questionnaires. Before DNA extraction, blood samples from the prospective study were shipped at room temperature or frozen.

The study at large found these results: Clinical and demographic metadata were provided uncurated, with the amount varying by source and participant.

For this clone: What antigen it recognizes has not been identified. No base quality values were provided; no much bigger clone lies one nucleotide off.

The chain employs TRBV18 and TRBJ1-2, with 9 junctional bases fitting TRBD1. This TCR came from a woman between 50 and 59 years old with acute COVID-19. Sequencing was done on a sample of PBMCs or T cells enriched from blood (not recorded which). The DNA sequence reads TGTGCCAGCTCACCTGGGAAGGGTTCGGGACAGGGCTTATATGGCTACACCTTC. This sequence encodes CASSPGKGSGQGLYGYTF.